The 3 T cell receptor beta chains listed next were all sequenced from one sample in a study of human T cells and chemical hapten exposure (dated by TCRdb to about 2021). The sample's time point label, in plain terms: pre-sensitization, week 0. What the treatment or condition label conveys for this sample: therapeutic diphenylcyclopropenone sensitization with weekly scalp DPC. The library relied on RACE. The sequencing machine was a NextSeq 500. TCRdb reprocessing: public reads trimmed at Q25 with fastp, clones called with MiXCR, in-frame beta chains kept. Every CDR3 protein is listed once, alongside the most common genes and DNA of its rows. The sample contains 300,000 to 450,000 distinct CDR3 sequences, more than 4.5% of them found a single time. The ten largest clones capture around 2.6% of the sample. This specimen was whole blood, taken in connection with sensitization to the hapten diphenylcyclopropenone (DPC). The receptors were gathered from a woman between 45 and 65 years old with alopecia areata. Some clones in this sample may be carry-over from other donors' samples.

The V call is TRBV27, the J call TRBJ1-1; 8 bases align to TRBD1. V lost 5 bases to trimming and J lost 7 bases; unmatched junction nucleotides: 15. This CDR3 contains 16 residues. CDR1 is MNHEY and CDR2 is SMNVEV in the germline V gene (reference sequence). CDR3: CASSQLSGTGRVEAFF. CDR3 sequence (DNA): TGTGCCAGCAGTCAACTTTCCGGGACAGGCAGAGTTGAAGCTTTCTTT.

The gene calls are TRBV12-3 or TRBV12-4 and TRBJ1-2; no reliable D call. This CDR3 has 13 residues. The V end was cut by 3 bases, the J end by 1 base, with 6 bases between. CDR3 sequence: CASSFTSNYGYTF. The CDR3 DNA reads TGTGCCAGCAGTTTTACCAGTAACTATGGCTACACCTTC.

The rearrangement uses TRBV9 and TRBJ1-5, with D tentatively TRBD1 (5 bases). The CDR3 is made up of 15 amino acids. Germline values: CDR1 SGDLS, CDR2 YYNGEE. V lost 7 bases and J 5 bases, leaving 19 bases between the germline ends. DNA for the CDR3: TGTGCCAGCTCCCCGGGGCCCGGAGGGGATCAGCCCCAGCATTTT. Translating gives CASSPGPGGDQPQHF.